Described below is a single T cell receptor beta chain sequence and its context. Its antigen remains unknown. This specimen belongs to a study of Ad26.COV2.S vaccination and SARS-CoV-2 variants. General observations from the study: The analyses of TCR breadth and depth may have understated the size of total T cell responses. Compared with placebo recipients, vaccine recipients had higher spike-specific TCR breadth.

Data came from immunoSEQ multiplex PCR; TCRdb stores just in-frame clones and leaves some out. The sample includes roughly 300,000 clones, about 88% of them seen just once. Stated treatment: roughly 19 received Ad26.COV2.S at low or high dose, single or two shots; about five received placebo; per-sample allocation not given. Vaccine and placebo recipients were sampled on day 63 after the first injection. V lost 4 bases to trimming and J lost 0 bases; unmatched junction nucleotides: 9. CDR1 MNHNS and CDR2 SASEGT come from the germline V gene. The CDR3 runs to 17 residues. The receptor was derived from a person between 18 and 59 years old who received the Ad26.COV2.S COVID-19 vaccine or a placebo. Sequencing used peripheral blood, obtained in a trial of Ad26.COV2.S vaccine versus placebo. The chain uses TRBV6-1 and TRBJ1-2, with TRBD1 matching 9 bases. The CDR3 sequence: CASSAYRGRHSNYGYTF. CDR3 nucleotides: TGTGCCAGCAGTGCCTACAGGGGGCGGCATTCTAACTATGGCTACACCTTC.